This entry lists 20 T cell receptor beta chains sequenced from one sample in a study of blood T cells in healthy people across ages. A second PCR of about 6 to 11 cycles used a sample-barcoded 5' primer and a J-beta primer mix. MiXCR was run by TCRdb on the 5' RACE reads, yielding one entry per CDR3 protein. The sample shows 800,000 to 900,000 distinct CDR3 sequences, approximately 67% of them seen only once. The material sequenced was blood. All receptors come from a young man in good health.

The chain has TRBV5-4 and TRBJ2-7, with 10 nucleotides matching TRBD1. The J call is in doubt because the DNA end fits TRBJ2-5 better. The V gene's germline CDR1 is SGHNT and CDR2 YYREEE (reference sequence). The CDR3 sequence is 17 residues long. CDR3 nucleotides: TGTGCCAGCAGTCGTGCTGGACAGGGGGGTTTTCAAGAGACCCAGTACTTC. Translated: CASSRAGQGGFQETQYF.

The CDR3 DNA sequence: TGTGCCAGCAGCCCCTTTGACAGCCGCTACGAGCAGTACTTC. It codes for CASSPFDSRYEQYF. V is TRBV3-1 and J is TRBJ2-7; D is possibly TRBD1 (5 bases). Looked up from germline, CDR1 is LGHDT and CDR2 is YNNKEL (reference sequence). V lost 4 bases and J 3 bases, leaving 13 bases between the germline ends. The CDR3 runs to 14 residues.

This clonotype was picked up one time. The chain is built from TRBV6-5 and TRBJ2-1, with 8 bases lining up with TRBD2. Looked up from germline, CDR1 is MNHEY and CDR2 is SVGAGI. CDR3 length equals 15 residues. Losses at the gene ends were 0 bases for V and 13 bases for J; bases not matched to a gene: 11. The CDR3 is CASSYSPGGGETQFF. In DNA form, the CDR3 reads TGTGCCAGCAGTTACTCGCCGGGGGGGGGAGAGACCCAGTTCTTC.

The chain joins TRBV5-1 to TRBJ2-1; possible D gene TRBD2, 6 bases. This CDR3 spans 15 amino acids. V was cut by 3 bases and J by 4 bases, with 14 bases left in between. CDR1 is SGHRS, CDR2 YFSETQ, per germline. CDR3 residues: CASSWAGQEYNEQFF. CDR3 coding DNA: TGCGCCAGCAGCTGGGCGGGGCAGGAGTACAATGAGCAGTTCTTC. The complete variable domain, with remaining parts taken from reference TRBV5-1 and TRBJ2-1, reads KAGVTQTPRYLIKTRGQQVTLSCSPISGHRSVSWYQQTPGQGLQFLFEYFSETQRNKGNFPGRFSGRQFSNSRSEMNVSTLELGDSALYLCASSWAGQEYNEQFFGPGTRLTVL.

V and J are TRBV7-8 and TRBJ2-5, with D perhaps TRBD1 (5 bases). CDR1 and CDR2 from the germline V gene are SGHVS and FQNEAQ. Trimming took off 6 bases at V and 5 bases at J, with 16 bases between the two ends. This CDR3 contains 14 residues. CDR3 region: CASRVEQPGETQYF. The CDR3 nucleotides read TGTGCCAGCAGAGTAGAACAACCAGGGGAGACCCAGTACTTC.

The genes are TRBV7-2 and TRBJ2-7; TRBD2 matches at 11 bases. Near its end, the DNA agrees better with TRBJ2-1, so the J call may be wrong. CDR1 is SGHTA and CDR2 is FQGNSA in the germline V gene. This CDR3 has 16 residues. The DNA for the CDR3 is TGTGCCAGCAGCTTAGGAGGTAGCGGGGGGGCAATTGAGCAGTTCTTC. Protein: CASSLGGSGGAIEQFF.

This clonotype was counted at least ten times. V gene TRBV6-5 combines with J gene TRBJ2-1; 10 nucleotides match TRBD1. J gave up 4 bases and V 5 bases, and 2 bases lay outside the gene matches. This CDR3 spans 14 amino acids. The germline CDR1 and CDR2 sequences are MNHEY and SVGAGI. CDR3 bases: TGTGCCAGCAGTGGACAGGGGGTATACAATGAGCAGTTCTTC. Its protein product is CASSGQGVYNEQFF.

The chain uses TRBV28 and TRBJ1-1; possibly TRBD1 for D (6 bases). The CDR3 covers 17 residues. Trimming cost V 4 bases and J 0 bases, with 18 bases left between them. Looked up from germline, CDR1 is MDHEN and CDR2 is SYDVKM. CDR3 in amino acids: CASSSGAAGRMNTEAFF. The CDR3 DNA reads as TGTGCCAGCAGTTCAGGGGCCGCCGGACGGATGAACACTGAAGCTTTCTTT. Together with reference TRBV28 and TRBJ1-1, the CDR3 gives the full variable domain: DVKVTQSSRYLVKRTGEKVFLECVQDMDHENMFWYRQDPGLGLRLIYFSYDVKMKEKGDIPEGYSVSREKKERFSLILESASTNQTSMYLCASSSGAAGRMNTEAFFGQGTRLTVV.

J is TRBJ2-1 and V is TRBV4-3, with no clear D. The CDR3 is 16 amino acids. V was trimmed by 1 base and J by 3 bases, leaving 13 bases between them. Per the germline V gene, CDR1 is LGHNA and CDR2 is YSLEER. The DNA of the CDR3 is TGCGCCAGCAGCCAAGCGACCGGCGAGGTCTACAATGAGCAGTTCTTC. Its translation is CASSQATGEVYNEQFF.

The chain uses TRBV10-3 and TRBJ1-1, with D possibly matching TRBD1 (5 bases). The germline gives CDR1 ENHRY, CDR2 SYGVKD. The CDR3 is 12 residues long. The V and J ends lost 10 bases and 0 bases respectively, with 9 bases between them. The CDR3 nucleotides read TGTGCCACGACAGAGATGAACACTGAAGCTTTCTTT. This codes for CATTEMNTEAFF.

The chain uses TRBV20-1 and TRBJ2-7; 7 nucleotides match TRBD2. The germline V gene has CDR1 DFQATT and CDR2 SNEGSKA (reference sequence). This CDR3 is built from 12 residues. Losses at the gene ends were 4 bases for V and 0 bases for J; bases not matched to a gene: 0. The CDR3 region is CSAKRDSYEQYF. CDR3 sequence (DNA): TGCAGTGCTAAGCGGGACTCCTACGAGCAGTACTTC.

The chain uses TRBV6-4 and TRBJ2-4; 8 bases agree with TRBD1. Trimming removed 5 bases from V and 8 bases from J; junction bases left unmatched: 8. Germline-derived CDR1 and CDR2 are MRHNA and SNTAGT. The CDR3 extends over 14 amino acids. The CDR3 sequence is CASSPDRAGHIQYF. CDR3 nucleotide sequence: TGTGCCAGCAGTCCGGACAGGGCGGGGCACATTCAGTACTTC.

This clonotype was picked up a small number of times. For the CDR3, the DNA is TGCAGCGGGATCTTAGGACAGGGGGTCTCCTACGAGCAGTACTTC. Translation: CSGILGQGVSYEQYF. The V gene is TRBV29-1, the J gene TRBJ2-5; 10 nucleotides line up with TRBD1. The J call could be wrong; TRBJ2-7 is a better fit for the DNA end. Germline assignment: CDR1 SQVTM and CDR2 ANQGSEA. This CDR3 has 15 amino acids.

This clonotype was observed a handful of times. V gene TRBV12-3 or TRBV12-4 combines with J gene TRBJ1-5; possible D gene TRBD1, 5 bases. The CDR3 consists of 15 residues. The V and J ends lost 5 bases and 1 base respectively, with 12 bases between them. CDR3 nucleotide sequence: TGTGCCAGCAGTCCGGGGGGATCGAGCAATCAGCCCCAGCATTTT. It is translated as CASSPGGSSNQPQHF.

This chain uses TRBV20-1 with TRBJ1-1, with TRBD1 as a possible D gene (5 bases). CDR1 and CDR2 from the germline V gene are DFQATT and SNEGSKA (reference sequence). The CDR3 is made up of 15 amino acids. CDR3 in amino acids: CSDHPKQVANTEAFF. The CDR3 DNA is TGCAGCGACCACCCTAAACAGGTGGCGAACACTGAAGCTTTCTTT.

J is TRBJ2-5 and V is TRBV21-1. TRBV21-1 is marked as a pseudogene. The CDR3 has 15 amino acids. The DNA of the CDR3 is TGTGCCAGCAGCAAAGCGCGAAAACAGCAAGAGACCCAGTACTTC. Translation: CASSKARKQQETQYF.

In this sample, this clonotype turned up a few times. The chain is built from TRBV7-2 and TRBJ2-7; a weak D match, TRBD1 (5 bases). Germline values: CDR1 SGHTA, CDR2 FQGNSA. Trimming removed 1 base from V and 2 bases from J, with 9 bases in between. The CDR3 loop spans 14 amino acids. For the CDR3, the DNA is TGTGCCAGCAGCTTAGGCAGGGTAGCCTACGAGCAGTACTTC. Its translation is CASSLGRVAYEQYF.

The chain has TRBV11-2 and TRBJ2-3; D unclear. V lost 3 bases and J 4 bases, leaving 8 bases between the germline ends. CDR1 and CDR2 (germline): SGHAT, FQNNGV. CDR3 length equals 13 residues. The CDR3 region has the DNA TGTGCCAGCAGCTTTAGTTTGGCAGATACGCAGTATTTT. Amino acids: CASSFSLADTQYF.

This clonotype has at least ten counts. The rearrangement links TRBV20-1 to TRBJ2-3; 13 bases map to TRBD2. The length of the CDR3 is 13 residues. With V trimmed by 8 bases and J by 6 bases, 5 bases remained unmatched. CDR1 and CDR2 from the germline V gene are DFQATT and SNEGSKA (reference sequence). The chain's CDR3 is CSLLAGGSDTQYF. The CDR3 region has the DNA TGCAGTCTACTAGCGGGGGGGTCGGATACGCAGTATTTT.

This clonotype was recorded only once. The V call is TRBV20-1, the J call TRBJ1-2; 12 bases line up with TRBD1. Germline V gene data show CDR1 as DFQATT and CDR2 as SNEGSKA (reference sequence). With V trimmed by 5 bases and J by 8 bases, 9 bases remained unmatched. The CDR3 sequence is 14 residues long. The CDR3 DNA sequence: TGCAGTGCTCCAGACGGGACAGGGGGCGCGGGCTACACCTTC. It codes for CSAPDGTGGAGYTF.